Below are 27 T cell receptor beta chains sequenced from a single sample in a study of T cell responses to AZD1222 COVID-19 vaccine. TCRdb keeps only in-frame clones here, not all; method: immunoSEQ multiplex PCR. The data show about 120,000 clones, roughly 91% seen once. This sample comprised peripheral blood, obtained 28 days after the second AZD1222 dose. Receptor source: an adult who received the AZD1222 COVID-19 vaccine.

The chain employs TRBV12-5 and TRBJ2-3, with 7 bases aligning to TRBD1. The germline gives CDR1 LGHNT, CDR2 FRNRAP. This CDR3 is built from 19 residues. V dropped 1 base and J dropped 7; count of bases not matched to a gene: 20. The CDR3 reads CASGLDTLRPGQNFYTQYF. CDR3 nucleotide sequence: TGTGCTAGTGGTTTGGACACTTTGAGGCCGGGACAGAACTTCTATACGCAGTATTTT.

The chain links TRBV7-9 to TRBJ1-1; D is possibly TRBD1 (5 bases). Germline V gene lookup returns CDR1 SEHNR and CDR2 FQNEAQ (reference sequence). V was trimmed by 2 bases and J by 4 bases, leaving 11 bases between them. The CDR3 is 14 amino acids. The CDR3 region has the DNA TGTGCCAGCAGCTTAAATCAGGGAAGCACTGAAGCTTTCTTT. As protein: CASSLNQGSTEAFF.

The rearrangement joins TRBV4-3 to TRBJ2-7; D ambiguous. V lost 1 base and J 2 bases, leaving 9 bases between the germline ends. This CDR3 is built from 14 residues. Germline CDR1 and CDR2: LGHNA and YSLEER. This CDR3 is CASSQGPVAYEQYF. CDR3 nucleotides: TGCGCCAGCAGCCAAGGACCGGTCGCCTACGAGCAGTACTTC.

V gene TRBV19 combines with J gene TRBJ2-7, with 12 bases matching TRBD2. V was clipped by 5 bases and J by 3 bases; unmatched bases: 5. This CDR3 has 15 residues. Germline CDR1 LNHDA, CDR2 SQIVND (reference sequence). The DNA of the CDR3 is TGTGCCAGTAGTTGGTCGACTAGCGGGGGCTACGAGCAGTACTTC. Translating it yields CASSWSTSGGYEQYF.

The CDR3 region is CASSLGVYNEQFF. As DNA, the CDR3 is TGCGCCAGCAGCTTGGGTGTGTACAATGAGCAGTTCTTC. The chain has TRBV5-1 and TRBJ2-1; D is undetermined. There are 13 residues in the CDR3. Trimming removed 0 bases from V and 4 bases from J, with 5 bases in between. Germline lookup yields CDR1 SGHRS and CDR2 YFSETQ.

The J gene is TRBJ2-5, the V gene TRBV2, with 7 bases matching TRBD2. The germline V gene encodes CDR1 SNHLY and CDR2 FYNNEI. Unmatched junction bases numbered 9, after V lost 6 bases and J lost 5 bases. The CDR3 is 14 amino acids. CDR3: CASSERLAAETQYF. The CDR3 bases are TGTGCCAGCAGCGAAAGACTAGCTGCGGAGACCCAGTACTTC.

The rearrangement uses TRBV2 and TRBJ1-5; the D gene is possibly TRBD1 (5 bases). The CDR3 has 13 amino acids. V lost 3 bases, J lost 9 bases, and 12 bases lay in between. Germline V gene data show CDR1 as SNHLY and CDR2 as FYNNEI. CDR3 DNA: TGTGCCAGCAGTGATGGGCAGGGAGGGCCCCAGCATTTT. Protein: CASSDGQGGPQHF.

The sample holds one count of this clone. The CDR3 here is CASSSRSVIGGANSYEQYF. Here the CDR3 DNA reads TGTGCCAGCTCATCAAGGTCGGTTATTGGCGGGGCTAATTCCTACGAGCAGTACTTC. V and J are TRBV18 and TRBJ2-7; TRBD2 is a possible D gene (6 bases). The CDR3 has 19 residues. CDR1 is KGHSH, CDR2 LQKENI, per germline. V lost 5 bases, J lost 1 base, and 27 bases lay in between.

The chain links TRBV5-4 to TRBJ1-4; TRBD1 agrees at 9 bases. The V and J ends lost 4 bases and 0 bases, in that order; junction bases with no gene match: 7. CDR1 and CDR2 (germline): SGHNT, YYREEE (reference sequence). The length of the CDR3 is 17 residues. This CDR3 reads CASSEGQGRATNEKLFF. CDR3 nucleotides: TGTGCCAGCAGCGAAGGACAGGGGCGGGCAACTAATGAAAAACTGTTTTTT.

The chain links TRBV5-6 to TRBJ2-2; D perhaps matches TRBD2 (5 bases). With 1 base removed from V and 0 bases from J, the gap between germline ends came to 10 bases. The CDR3 loop spans 16 amino acids. Germline V lookup: CDR1 SGHDT, CDR2 YYEEEE. CDR3 bases: TGTGCCAGCAGCTTGCTCACAGCGGCGAACACCGGGGAGCTGTTTTTT. Protein: CASSLLTAANTGELFF.

The sample holds a few counts of this clone. This chain connects TRBV3-1 (or the pseudogene TRBV3-2) to TRBJ1-1; D is perhaps TRBD1 (6 bases). V gave up 7 bases and J gave up 0 bases, with 9 bases separating them. Germline V gene lookup returns CDR1 LGHDT and CDR2 YNNKEL (reference sequence). The CDR3 extends over 13 amino acids. The CDR3 here is CASIGGMNTEAFF. The DNA for the CDR3 is TGTGCCAGCATCGGGGGCATGAACACTGAAGCTTTCTTT.

The gene calls are TRBV21-1 and TRBJ1-5. TRBV21-1 is a recognized pseudogene. The CDR3 consists of 13 residues. The CDR3, as DNA: TGTGCCAGCACCAATAGGGGAGATCAGCCCCAGCATTTT. This codes for CASTNRGDQPQHF.

This chain joins TRBV21-1 and TRBJ2-1; the table calls TRBD1, which could not be checked here. TRBV21-1 constitutes a pseudogene. The CDR3 extends over 14 amino acids. The CDR3 region has the DNA TGTGCCAGCAGGGACAGGACAGGGAGCAATGAGCAGTTCTTC. Translation: CASRDRTGSNEQFF.

This clone was counted a few times. This chain joins TRBV1 and TRBJ2-7. TRBV1 is a recognized pseudogene. The CDR3 has 16 residues. In DNA, the CDR3 is TGCACCAGCAGCCAAGATCGGCAACTCCTTTCCTACGAGCAGTACTTC. This sequence encodes CTSSQDRQLLSYEQYF.

The chain carries TRBV19 and TRBJ2-7; 8 positions agree with TRBD1. CDR3 length equals 15 residues. Germline V gene lookup returns CDR1 LNHDA and CDR2 SQIVND (reference sequence). V shed 3 bases, J shed 2 bases, and the junction held 6 bases outside the gene matches. CDR3 sequence (DNA): TGTGCCAGTAGTATCCTCGTGACAGGGGCCTACGAGCAGTACTTC. This translates into CASSILVTGAYEQYF.

This clone came up a few times. The chain combines TRBV5-1 with TRBJ2-7; TRBD2 agrees at 11 bases. Germline CDR1 reads SGHRS; CDR2 reads YFSETQ. The CDR3 spans 18 residues. Trimming cost V 5 bases and J 0 bases; bases outside gene matches: 13. The CDR3 protein is CASRTSGKGLKDSYEQYF. The DNA of the CDR3 is TGCGCCAGCAGGACTAGCGGGAAAGGACTCAAAGACTCCTACGAGCAGTACTTC.

This chain links TRBV19 with TRBJ1-2; a weak D match, TRBD1 (6 bases). This CDR3 is built from 14 residues. Trimming removed 5 bases from V and 8 bases from J, with 18 bases in between. Germline values: CDR1 LNHDA, CDR2 SQIVND (reference sequence). CDR3 coding DNA: TGTGCCAGTAGTTTCTCCGGGACGGGGGGCGGCTACACCTTC. Translating it yields CASSFSGTGGGYTF.

This clone was counted between two and nine times. V usage is TRBV30 and J usage is TRBJ1-4; D is undetermined. CDR3 length: 12 residues. The germline V gene has CDR1 GTSNPN and CDR2 SVGIG (reference sequence). V dropped 0 bases and J dropped 6 bases, with 5 bases sitting between them. The CDR3, as DNA: TGTGCCTGGAGTGTGAGGGATGAAAAACTGTTTTTT. It codes for CAWSVRDEKLFF.

This chain joins TRBV20-1 and TRBJ2-7; maybe TRBD1 (5 bases). The CDR3 contains 11 residues. The germline CDR1 and CDR2 sequences are DFQATT and SNEGSKA (reference sequence). V dropped 5 bases and J dropped 6 bases, with 11 bases sitting between them. The CDR3 coding sequence is TGCAGTGCTGGTCAGGGAACCGAGCAGTACTTC. The encoded protein is CSAGQGTEQYF.

The CDR3 sequence is CATSEVGRSSYNEQFF. The CDR3 nucleotides are TGTGCCACCAGTGAAGTGGGACGGAGCTCCTACAATGAGCAGTTCTTC. The chain joins TRBV24-1 to TRBJ2-1; the D call may be TRBD1 or TRBD2 (5 bases each). V was cut by 4 bases and J by 0 bases, with 12 bases left in between. Germline CDR1 is KGHDR and CDR2 is SFDVKD. This CDR3 is 16 amino acids long.

Worth noting for this clone: This CDR3 is also generated by other DNA sequences in the sample. The chain links TRBV9 to TRBJ1-1; a weak D match, TRBD1 (5 bases). Germline CDR1 SGDLS, CDR2 YYNGEE. The CDR3 is 13 amino acids. The V end was cut by 2 bases, the J end by 4 bases, with 9 bases between. As DNA, the CDR3 is TGTGCCAGCAGCGTCGGGGGAAGCACTGAAGCTTTCTTT. It encodes CASSVGGSTEAFF.

V is TRBV3-1 (or the pseudogene TRBV3-2) and J is TRBJ1-3; TRBD1 matches 7 bases. The V and J ends lost 4 bases and 0 bases, in that order; junction bases with no gene match: 0. CDR3 length: 14 residues. In germline, CDR1 is LGHDT, CDR2 YNNKEL (reference sequence). Here the CDR3 reads CASSRQGSGNTIYF. The CDR3 DNA sequence: TGTGCCAGCAGCCGACAGGGCTCTGGAAACACCATATATTTT.

CDR3 nucleotides: TGTGCCAGCAGCCTAAGTTACCAAGAGACCCAGTACTTC. Its translation: CASSLSYQETQYF. The J gene is TRBJ2-5, the V gene TRBV7-9; unclear D gene. V lost 5 bases, J lost 0 bases, and 7 bases lay in between. CDR3 length: 13 amino acids. CDR1 and CDR2 (germline): SEHNR, FQNEAQ (reference sequence). Full variable domain (outside the CDR3, taken from reference TRBV7-9 and TRBJ2-5): DTGVSQNPRHKITKRGQNVTFRCDPISEHNRLYWYRQTLGQGPEFLTYFQNEAQLEKSRLLSDRFSAERPKGSFSTLEIQRTEQGDSAMYLCASSLSYQETQYFGPGTRLLVL.

This chain connects TRBV6-1 to TRBJ1-2; D might be TRBD1 (6 bases). The germline CDR1 and CDR2 sequences are MNHNS and SASEGT. Trimming pared 2 bases from V and 8 bases from J, leaving 15 bases between. The CDR3 has 14 amino acids. CDR3 loop: CASSELQGNRGYTF. For the CDR3, the DNA is TGTGCCAGCAGTGAATTACAGGGAAATCGGGGCTACACCTTC.

The genes are TRBV6-5 and TRBJ1-2, with D unclear. Trimming shortened V by 6 bases and J by 2 bases, and 4 bases separated the two germline ends. This CDR3 comprises 11 residues. Looked up from germline, CDR1 is MNHEY and CDR2 is SVGAGI. CDR3 protein: CASSDNYGYTF. The CDR3 nucleotides are TGTGCCAGCAGCGACAACTATGGCTACACCTTC.

The CDR3 loop reads CASSPRMGRRTQYF. Written as DNA, the CDR3 is TGTGCCAGCAGCCCCCGCATGGGCCGAAGGACCCAGTACTTC. The chain is built from TRBV11-3 and TRBJ2-5; D uncertain. In germline, CDR1 is SGHNT, CDR2 YENEEA. V dropped 5 bases and J dropped 7 bases, with 17 bases sitting between them. This CDR3 spans 14 amino acids.

The J gene is TRBJ2-3, the V gene TRBV6-5; D may be TRBD2 (6 bases). Trimming left V 2 bases short and J 2 bases short, with 11 bases between. The CDR3 sequence is 15 residues long. Germline V gene lookup returns CDR1 MNHEY and CDR2 SVGAGI. The CDR3 protein is CASSYRAGNTDTQYF. Written as DNA, the CDR3 is TGTGCCAGCAGTTACCGGGCGGGAAACACAGATACGCAGTATTTT.